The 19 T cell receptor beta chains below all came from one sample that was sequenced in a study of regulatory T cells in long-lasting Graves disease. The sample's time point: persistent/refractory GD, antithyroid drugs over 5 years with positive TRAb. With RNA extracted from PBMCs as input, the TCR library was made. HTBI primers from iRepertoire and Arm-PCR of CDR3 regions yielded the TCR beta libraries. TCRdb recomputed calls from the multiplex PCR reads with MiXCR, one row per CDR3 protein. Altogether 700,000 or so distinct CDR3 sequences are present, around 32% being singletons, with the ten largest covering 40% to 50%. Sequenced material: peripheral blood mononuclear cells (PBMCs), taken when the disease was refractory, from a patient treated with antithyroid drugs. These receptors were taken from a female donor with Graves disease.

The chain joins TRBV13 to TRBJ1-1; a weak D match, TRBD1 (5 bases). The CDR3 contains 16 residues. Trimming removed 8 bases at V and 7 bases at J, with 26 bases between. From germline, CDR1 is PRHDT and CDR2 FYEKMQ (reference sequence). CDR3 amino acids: CASSAAVEGRSGEAFF. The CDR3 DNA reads TGTGCCAGCTCCGCAGCTGTTGAGGGGAGGTCCGGTGAAGCTTTCTTT. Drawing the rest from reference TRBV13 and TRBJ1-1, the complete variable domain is AAGVIQSPRHLIKEKRETATLKCYPIPRHDTVYWYQQGPGQDPQFLISFYEKMQSDKGSIPDRFSAQQFSDYHSELNMSSLELGDSALYFCASSAAVEGRSGEAFFGQGTRLTVV.

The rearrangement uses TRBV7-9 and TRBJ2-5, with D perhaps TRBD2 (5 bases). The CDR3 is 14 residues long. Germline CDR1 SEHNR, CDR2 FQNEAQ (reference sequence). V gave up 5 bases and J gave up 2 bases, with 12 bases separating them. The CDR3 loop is CASSAPAEQETQYF. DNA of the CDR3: TGTGCCAGCAGCGCCCCAGCGGAGCAAGAGACCCAGTACTTC.

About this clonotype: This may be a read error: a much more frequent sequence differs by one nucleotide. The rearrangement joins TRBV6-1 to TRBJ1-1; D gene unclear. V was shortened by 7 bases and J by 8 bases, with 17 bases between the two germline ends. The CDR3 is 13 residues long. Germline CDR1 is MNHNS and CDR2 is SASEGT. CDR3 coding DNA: TGTGCCAGCATTGAGAGTGGCCCAAGGGAAGCTTTCTTT. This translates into CASIESGPREAFF.

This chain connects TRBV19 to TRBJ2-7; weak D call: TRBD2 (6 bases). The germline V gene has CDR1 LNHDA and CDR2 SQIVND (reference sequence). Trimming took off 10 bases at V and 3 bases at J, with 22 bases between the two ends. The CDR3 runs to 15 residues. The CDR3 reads CATHNPGTGVYEQYF. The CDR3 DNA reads TGTGCCACCCACAACCCGGGGACTGGAGTCTACGAGCAGTACTTC. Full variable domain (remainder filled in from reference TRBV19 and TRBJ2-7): DGGITQSPKYLFRKEGQNVTLSCEQNLNHDAMYWYRQDPGQGLRLIYYSQIVNDFQKGDIAEGYSVSREKKESFPLTVTSAQKNPTAFYLCATHNPGTGVYEQYFGPGTRLTVT.

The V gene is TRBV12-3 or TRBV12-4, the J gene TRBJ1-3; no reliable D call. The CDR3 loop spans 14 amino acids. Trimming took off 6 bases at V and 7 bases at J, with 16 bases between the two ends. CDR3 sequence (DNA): TGTGCCAGCAGACCCACCGGAGAGAGGAACACCATATATTTT. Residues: CASRPTGERNTIYF.

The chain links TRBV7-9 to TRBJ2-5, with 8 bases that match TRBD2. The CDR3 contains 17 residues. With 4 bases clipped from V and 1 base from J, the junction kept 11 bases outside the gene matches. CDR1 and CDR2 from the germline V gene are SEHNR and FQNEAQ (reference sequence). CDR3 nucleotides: TGTGCCAGCAGCTACCGACTAGCGTCCGCAGTCCAAGAGACCCAGTACTTC. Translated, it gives CASSYRLASAVQETQYF.

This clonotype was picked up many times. CDR3 nucleotides: TGTGCCAGCAGGGACAGGGGAAAGTCCTTGGTAGAGACCCAGTACTTC. Residues: CASRDRGKSLVETQYF. V is TRBV28 and J is TRBJ2-5; 9 nucleotides align to TRBD1. Germline V CDR1 and CDR2: MDHEN, SYDVKM. With V trimmed by 6 bases and J by 4 bases, 12 bases remained unmatched. The CDR3 length is 16 residues.

This chain's CDR3 is CASSFGETGNTIYF. DNA of the CDR3: TGTGCCAGCAGCTTCGGAGAAACTGGAAACACCATATATTTT. The chain couples TRBV5-5 to TRBJ1-3; D ambiguous. The CDR3 is 14 amino acids. Trimming removed 2 bases from V and 2 bases from J, with 8 bases in between. Looked up from germline, CDR1 is SGHKS and CDR2 is YYEKEE (reference sequence).

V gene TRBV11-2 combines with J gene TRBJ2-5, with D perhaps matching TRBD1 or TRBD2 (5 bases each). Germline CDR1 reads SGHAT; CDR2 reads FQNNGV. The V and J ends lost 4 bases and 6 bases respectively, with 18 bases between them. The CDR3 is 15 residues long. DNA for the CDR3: TGTGCCAGCAGCTCACCTCTGGGACCTGGAAAGACCCAGTACTTC. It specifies CASSSPLGPGKTQYF.

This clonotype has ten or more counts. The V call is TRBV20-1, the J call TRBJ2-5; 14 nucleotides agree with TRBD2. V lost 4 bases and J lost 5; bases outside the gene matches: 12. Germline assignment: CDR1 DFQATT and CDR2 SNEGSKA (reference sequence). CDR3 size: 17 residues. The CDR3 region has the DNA TGCAGTGCTACCGGGACTAGCGGGAGAGGTGGTGGGGAGACCCAGTACTTC. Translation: CSATGTSGRGGGETQYF.

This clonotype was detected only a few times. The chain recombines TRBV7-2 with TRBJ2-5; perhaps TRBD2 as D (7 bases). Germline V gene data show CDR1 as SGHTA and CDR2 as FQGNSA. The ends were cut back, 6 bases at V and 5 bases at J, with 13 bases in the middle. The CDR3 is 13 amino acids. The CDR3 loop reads CASRLGGGETQYF. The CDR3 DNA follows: TGTGCCAGCAGACTAGGGGGGGGGGAGACCCAGTACTTC.

The CDR3 bases are TGTGCCAGCAGCTTGTGGCCGGGGGCCGGCCAAGAGACCCAGTACTTC. Its translation is CASSLWPGAGQETQYF. V gene TRBV11-1 combines with J gene TRBJ2-5; D may match TRBD1 or TRBD2 (6 bases each). CDR1 is SGHAT, CDR2 FQDESV, per germline (reference sequence). Deletions cut 3 bases from V and 1 base from J, with 15 bases between. The CDR3 extends over 16 amino acids.

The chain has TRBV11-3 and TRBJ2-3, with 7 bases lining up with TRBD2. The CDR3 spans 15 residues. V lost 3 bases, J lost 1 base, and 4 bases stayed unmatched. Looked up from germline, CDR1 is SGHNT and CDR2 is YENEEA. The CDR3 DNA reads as TGTGCCAGCAGCTTTCGCGGGAGCGGCACAGATACGCAGTATTTT. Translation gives CASSFRGSGTDTQYF.

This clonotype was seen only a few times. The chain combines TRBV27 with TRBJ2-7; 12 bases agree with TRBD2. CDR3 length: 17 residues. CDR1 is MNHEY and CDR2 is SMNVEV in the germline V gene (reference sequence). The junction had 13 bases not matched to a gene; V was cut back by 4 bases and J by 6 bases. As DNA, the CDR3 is TGTGCCAGCAGTTCTCCCTTTAACCGACTAGCGGGAGCCGAGCAGTACTTC. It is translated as CASSSPFNRLAGAEQYF.

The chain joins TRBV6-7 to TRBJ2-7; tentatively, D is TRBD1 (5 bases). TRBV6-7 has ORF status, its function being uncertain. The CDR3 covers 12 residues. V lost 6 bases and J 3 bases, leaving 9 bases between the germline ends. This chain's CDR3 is CASRDMSYEQYF. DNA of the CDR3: TGTGCCAGCAGGGACATGAGCTACGAGCAGTACTTC.

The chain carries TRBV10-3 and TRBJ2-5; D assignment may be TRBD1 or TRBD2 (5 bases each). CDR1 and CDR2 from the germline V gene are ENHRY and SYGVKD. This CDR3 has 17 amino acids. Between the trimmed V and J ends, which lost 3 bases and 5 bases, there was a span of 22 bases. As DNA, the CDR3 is TGTGCCATCAGTGATGTGGTTCGGGGTAGGGGAGCGGAGACCCAGTACTTC. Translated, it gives CAISDVVRGRGAETQYF.

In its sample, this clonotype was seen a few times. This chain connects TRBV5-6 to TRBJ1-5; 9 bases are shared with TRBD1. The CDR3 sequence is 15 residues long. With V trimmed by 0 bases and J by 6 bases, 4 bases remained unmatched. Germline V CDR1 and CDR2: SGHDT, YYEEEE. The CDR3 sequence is CASSLGQGVSQPQHF. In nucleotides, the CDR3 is TGTGCCAGCAGCTTGGGACAGGGGGTCAGTCAGCCCCAGCATTTT.

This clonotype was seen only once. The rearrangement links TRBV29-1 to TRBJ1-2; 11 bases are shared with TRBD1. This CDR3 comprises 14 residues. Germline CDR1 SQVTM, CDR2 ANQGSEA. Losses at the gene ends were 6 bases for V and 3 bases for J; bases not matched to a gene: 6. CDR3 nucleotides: TGCAGCGTGGCGGGACAGGGGGTAGACTATGGCTACACCTTC. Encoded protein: CSVAGQGVDYGYTF.

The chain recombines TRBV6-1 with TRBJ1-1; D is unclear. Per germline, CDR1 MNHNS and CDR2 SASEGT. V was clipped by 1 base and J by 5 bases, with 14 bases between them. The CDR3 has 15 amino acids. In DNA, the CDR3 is TGTGCCAGCAGTGAAGAGGAGGGAGGGAGGACTGAAGCTTTCTTT. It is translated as CASSEEEGGRTEAFF.